A selection of T cell receptor beta chains follows, all from one sample in a study of T cell responses to AZD1222 COVID-19 vaccine. The assay was immunoSEQ multiplex PCR, and TCRdb's table has in-frame clones only and misses some. The sample lists more than 15,000 clones, under 90% seen once, with roughly 9.4% in the top ten. Sequences were derived from peripheral blood, sampled 28 days after the second AZD1222 dose. All receptors come from an adult who received the AZD1222 COVID-19 vaccine. Both conserved end residues are part of each CDR3. A D gene is named only where the DNA matches it firmly. Clone size, where shown, is once, few, many, or a class for clones that have expanded.

abundance	j_gene	d_gene	v_gene	CDR3nt	CDR3aa
NA	TRBJ2-7	NA	TRBV2	TGTGCCAGCACCTCGGACTATTACGAGCAGTACTTC	CASTSDYYEQYF
NA	TRBJ2-7	NA	TRBV18	TGTGCCAGCTCACCCCCCCCAGGGACCGAGCAGTACTTC	CASSPPPGTEQYF
NA	TRBJ2-1	NA	TRBV5-1	TGCGCCAGCAGCTTGGAGACAGGTATCAATGAGCAGTTCTTC	CASSLETGINEQFF
NA	TRBJ2-3	TRBD2	TRBV11-2	TGTGCCAGCGTTAGTGGCTCCGCGGGGGGGTCAGCAGATACGCAGTATTTT	CASVSGSAGGSADTQYF
NA	TRBJ2-5	TRBD1	TRBV7-9	TGTGCCAGCAGCTTAGGAGGGACAGGGGCCGAGACCCAGTACTTC	CASSLGGTGAETQYF
NA	TRBJ2-1	TRBD1	TRBV13	TGTGCCAGCAGCCCCCTGGGACAGGGGGGTGGTCTTAGCAATGAGCAGTTCTTC	CASSPLGQGGGLSNEQFF
NA	TRBJ2-3	NA	TRBV14	TGTGCCAGCAGCCACCCCATGACACCAAACACAGATACGCAGTATTTT	CASSHPMTPNTDTQYF
NA	TRBJ2-7	NA	TRBV6-4	TGTGCCAGCAGTGTCAGGACCCTCAGACCTTGTATTGCCTACGAGCAGTACTTC	CASSVRTLRPCIAYEQYF
NA	TRBJ2-7	TRBD1	TRBV24-1	TGTGCCACCAGTGCCCTTGACAGGGACGAGCAGTACTTC	CATSALDRDEQYF
NA	TRBJ1-2	NA	TRBV5-4	TGTGCCAGCAGCCGCCCCGGTACTTTGGGCGGCTACACCTTC	CASSRPGTLGGYTF
NA	TRBJ1-2	TRBD1	TRBV29-1	TGCAGCGTTGAAGATTTGGCAGGGGGAAGTGGCTACACCTTC	CSVEDLAGGSGYTF
NA	TRBJ2-3	NA	TRBV2	TGTGCCAGCAGTGAACAGCTCACGGCCTCTGCAGATACGCAGTATTTT	CASSEQLTASADTQYF
NA	TRBJ2-7	TRBD2	TRBV28	TGTGCCAGCAGTCAACCGGGACTAGCGGAAGAGCAGTACTTC	CASSQPGLAEEQYF
NA	TRBJ2-1	NA	TRBV19	TGTGCCAGTAGGACAAACCCTTACAATGAGCAGTTCTTC	CASRTNPYNEQFF
NA	TRBJ2-5	NA	TRBV5-4	TGTGCCAGCAGCGCCTGGGGGACCCACCAAGAGACCCAGTACTTC	CASSAWGTHQETQYF
NA	TRBJ2-3	NA	TRBV15	TGTGCCACCAGCAGTGGACGGCTTATCACAGATACGCAGTATTTT	CATSSGRLITDTQYF
NA	TRBJ2-1	NA	TRBV21-1	TGTGCCAGCAGCGCTGACAGCTACAATGAGCAGTTCTTC	CASSADSYNEQFF
NA	TRBJ2-1	TRBD1	TRBV10-3	TGTGCCATCAGCCGGACAGGTAGCGAGCAGTTCTTC	CAISRTGSEQFF
NA	TRBJ1-2	NA	TRBV7-9	TGTGCCAGCAGCTTATGGCCAGGGGACGGTAACTATGGCTACACCTTC	CASSLWPGDGNYGYTF
NA	TRBJ1-1	NA	TRBV5-1	TGCGCCAGTCAGGGACAAGCGAACACTGAAGCTTTCTTT	CASQGQANTEAFF
once	TRBJ1-2	NA	TRBV28	TGTGCCAGCAGTCCAACTGGCAGGGGCGGCTATGGCTACACCTTC	CASSPTGRGGYGYTF
NA	TRBJ1-6	TRBD1	TRBV7-6	TGTGCCAGCAGCTTCGGACAGGGGACTTCACCCCTCCACTTT	CASSFGQGTSPLHF
NA	TRBJ1-4	NA	TRBV3-1/TRBV3-2	TGTGCCAGCAGCCCTCAAGGGGGGGTTTGGAAAAAACTGTTTTTT	CASSPQGGVWKKLFF
NA	TRBJ2-1	NA	TRBV7-3	TGTGCCAGCAGCTTAAACCATCCGGGAGCCTCCTACAATGAGCAGTTCTTC	CASSLNHPGASYNEQFF
NA	TRBJ2-7	TRBD2	TRBV5-8	TGTGCCAGCAGATCGACTAGCGGGGGTCACGAGCAGTACTTC	CASRSTSGGHEQYF
NA	TRBJ1-1	NA	TRBV15	TGTGCCACCAGCAGGACTCGGGTCACTGAAGCTTTCTTT	CATSRTRVTEAFF
NA	TRBJ1-1	NA	TRBV5-1	TGCGCCAGCAGCTTGGAGGGACCGGGTGAAGCTTTCTTT	CASSLEGPGEAFF
NA	TRBJ2-3	TRBD2	TRBV5-1	TGCGCCAGCAGCTTGGGTGGCGGGAGAGCCACAGATACGCAGTATTTT	CASSLGGGRATDTQYF
NA	TRBJ2-5	TRBD1	TRBV7-7	TGTGCCAGCAGCTTGACAGGGGGCCGGTCCCTTCAAGAGACCCAGTACTTC	CASSLTGGRSLQETQYF
NA	TRBJ2-1	TRBD1	TRBV6-5	TGTGCCAGCAGTAAGACAGGGGGGTACAATGAGCAGTTCTTC	CASSKTGGYNEQFF
NA	TRBJ1-6	TRBD1	TRBV5-1	TGCGCCAGCAGCGCGGGACAGGCCAATTCACCCCTCCACTTT	CASSAGQANSPLHF
once	TRBJ2-7	NA	TRBV19	TGTGCCAGTAGTATAGGAGACGGACTCTACGAGCAGTACTTC	CASSIGDGLYEQYF
NA	TRBJ2-3	NA	TRBV19	TGTGCCAGCCGAAGGCCCCCGGGGGAGGGCACAGATACGCAGTATTTT	CASRRPPGEGTDTQYF
NA	TRBJ2-6	NA	TRBV7-2	TGTGCCAGCAGTAGGGGGATAAACTCTGGGGCCAACGTCCTGACTTTC	CASSRGINSGANVLTF
NA	TRBJ2-3	TRBD2	TRBV4-1	TGCGCCAGCAGCCAAGAACGTGGCGGGGGGGCCACAGATACGCAGTATTTT	CASSQERGGGATDTQYF
few	TRBJ1-2	TRBD1	TRBV5-5	TGTGCCAGCAGCTTGCGCCCCGGGACAGAACACCTCTATGGCTACACCTTC	CASSLRPGTEHLYGYTF
NA	TRBJ2-2	NA	TRBV10-2	TGCGCCAGCACTAGGGTTTTCACACCTAACACCGGGGAGCTGTTTTTT	CASTRVFTPNTGELFF
NA	TRBJ2-1	NA	TRBV2	TGTGCCAGCAGTTCCACAGACAGCAGGTTCTTC	CASSSTDSRFF
NA	TRBJ1-3	NA	TRBV19	TGTGCCAGTAAGCCTGGGATCTTCTCTGGAAACACCATATATTTT	CASKPGIFSGNTIYF
NA	TRBJ2-4	NA	TRBV9	TGTGCCAGCAGCGAGGGTCCGGGGGTAGCCAAAAACATTCAGTACTTC	CASSEGPGVAKNIQYF
NA	TRBJ2-2	NA	TRBV27	TGTGCCAGCAGTTTGTTGGTGAACGCGAACACCGGGGAGCTGTTTTTT	CASSLLVNANTGELFF
NA	TRBJ1-2	NA	TRBV29-1	TGCAGCGTTGAATCCGGGTCCTATGGCTACACCTTC	CSVESGSYGYTF
NA	TRBJ2-3	NA	TRBV6-6	TGTGCCAGCAGACCGACTGGAGGCACAGATACGCAGTATTTT	CASRPTGGTDTQYF
NA	TRBJ2-7	NA	TRBV27	TGTGCCAGCAGTTTATCGGAATACTACGAGCAGTACTTC	CASSLSEYYEQYF
NA	TRBJ2-1	NA	TRBV11-2	TGTGCCAGCAGCCTACTACGGGGGGCCGGGAATGAGCAGTTCTTC	CASSLLRGAGNEQFF
NA	TRBJ2-3	NA	TRBV14	TGTGCCAGCAGTAAACTAAAACAGACAGATACGCAGTATTTT	CASSKLKQTDTQYF
once	TRBJ1-1	NA	TRBV29-1	TGCAGCGTTGAAGATCAGGGAGGGTTGACTGAAGCTTTCTTT	CSVEDQGGLTEAFF
NA	TRBJ2-1	NA	TRBV11-3	TGTGCCAGCAGCCACGGACGGGGCAATGAGCAGTTCTTC	CASSHGRGNEQFF
once	TRBJ1-2	TRBD1	TRBV11-2	TGTGCCAGCAGCCAGGGGGACGAGGGGCGCTATGGCTACACCTTC	CASSQGDEGRYGYTF
NA	TRBJ1-2	NA	TRBV5-4	TGTGCCAGCAGCGGGGCAGTGGGCTACACCTTC	CASSGAVGYTF
once	TRBJ1-2	NA	TRBV19	TGTGCCAGTAGTATCCCCCCAACAGGTCATGGCTACACCTTC	CASSIPPTGHGYTF
once	TRBJ2-4	NA	TRBV2	TGTGCCAGCAAGGGGAGGGCGGGGGCTCTAGCCAAAAACATTCAGTACTTC	CASKGRAGALAKNIQYF